The text below deals with one T cell receptor beta chain. This entry comes from a study of blood T cell repertoires in COVID-19. Study background: COVID-19 samples from acute and convalescent phases originated in the United States, Italy and Spain. From T cells, B-cell-depleted T cells, or PBMCs came the material, which was cDNA or gDNA.

Cohorts were assigned according to the clinical history that participants reported. Germline V gene sequence: CDR1 SNHLY, CDR2 FYNNEI. V shed 5 bases and J 4 bases; nucleotides not matched to a gene: 5. The CDR3 extends over 15 amino acids. Profiling relied on immunoSEQ multiplex PCR, and the TCRdb table lists in-frame clones only, not all of them. Among roughly 68,000 clones, roughly 80% were seen once, and the ten largest hold less than 4.5%. J is TRBJ1-5 and V is TRBV2; 10 bases line up with TRBD1. Sequencing used PBMCs or T cells enriched from blood (not recorded which). The receptor's source is a woman aged 40-49 years with acute COVID-19. CDR3 bases: TGTGCCAGCAGTCGACAGGGGGCGGGAAATCAGCCCCAGCATTTT. Its protein product is CASSRQGAGNQPQHF.